This T cell receptor (beta chain) emerged from a study of persistence of HIV-infected CD4 T cells (TCRdb year 2020). About the full investigation: The study isolated CMV- and HIV-1 Gag-responding CD4+ T cells from ART-treated individuals to examine antigen-driven clonal expansion of HIV-1-infected cells. In the cross-participant TCR cluster analysis, fewer than ten participants were included for CMV and roughly 7 participants were included for Gag. TCRbeta sequencing assessed the clonality of all cells in each sorted population, while proviral sequencing assessed the clonality of infected cells. Suppressive ART had been received by participants for a median of about eight years. Peripheral blood samples of up to about 200 mL were collected at multiple time points, except for a couple of participants, who underwent leukapheresis at a single time point. General study outcomes and caveats: TCRbeta richness in CMV- and Gag-responding cells was significantly lower than in anti-CD3/anti-CD28-responding cells; CMV-responding cells had higher oligoclonality than CD3/CD28-stimulated and Gag-responding cells. Enrichment of degenerate expanded CDR3beta sequences was found in antigen-responding cells, suggesting convergent selection of CD4+ responses to CMV and Gag. Only a small number of individuals took part in the study, and only a limited range of antigens was tested. TCR oligoclonality correlated with proviral oligoclonality within the same sorted populations. Bulk TCR analyses could not be limited to the rare CMV-responding cells that actually contained HIV-1 proviruses.

The sample's treatment or condition label, decoded: suppressive antiretroviral therapy. Lysates of CMV-infected fibroblasts at about 11 ug/mL were used to stimulate the cells. Memory populations depleted of antigen-responding cells were obtained by sorting nonresponding CD40L-negative CD69-negative CD45RO-high memory CD4+ T cells. Participants were HIV-1-infected adults who started suppressive ART during chronic infection. For at least 4 years, the participants' plasma HIV-1 RNA had been undetectable, below 50 copies/mL. To be included, participants needed a CD4+ T cell count above 400 cells/uL and a positive CMV serology. Before stimulation, PBMCs were isolated using density centrifugation and then depleted of CD8+ T cells. For approximately 17 hours, the CD8-depleted PBMCs were stimulated with anti-CD28/CD49d costimulation, a CD40-blocking antibody, and enfuvirtide to prevent new infections. Cell sorting was performed on a Beckman Coulter MoFlo Legacy or XDP sorter, and dead cells were excluded with propidium iodide. Genomic DNA was extracted with the QIAamp DNA Mini Kit for samples above one million cells, otherwise with the Quick-DNA Microprep Kit.

The cysteine opens and the phenylalanine closes a CDR3 of 16 amino acids. CDR3 DNA only is kept here, 48 bases in frame from base 1. The germline V gene supplies CDR1 MDHEN and CDR2 SYDVKM. Relative to germline, V is missing 7 bases and J is missing 2 bases, with 11 bases of the junction outside any gene match. TCRbeta repertoires were sequenced from genomic DNA with the immunoSEQ hsTCRB assay version 4 in survey mode. For TCRbeta sequencing, genomic DNA was diluted to 9.5 to 10 ng/uL, with up to about 1 ug used per sample. As for the authors' bioinformatics: TCRbeta data were analyzed in ImmunoSeq Analyzer 3.0, with diversity computed on productive nucleotide rearrangements. The improved Chao index was used to estimate lower-bound TCR diversity, and the Gini coefficient was used to estimate clonality using the Immunarch R package. Nucleotide rearrangements that differed but encoded the same CDR3beta amino acid sequence were counted as separate clonotypes. TCRbeta sequences significantly enriched in antigen-responding cells relative to anti-CD3/anti-CD28-activated cells were identified by differential abundance analysis. Using predicted peptide-MHC specificity as the basis, GLIPH2 grouped TCRs into clusters, both for each participant individually and for the merged data sets that combined participants. TCRdb limited this immuneACCESS table to in-frame rearrangements with V and J called. A share of clones is missing; checked studies link under half to unresolved V genes, and the rest is unexplained. The D gene and trimming were derived from the DNA, and the V and J assignments and clone size from that table. For this sample there are tens of thousands of clones; almost 85% appear just once. The leading ten clones occupy about 4.6% of the sample.

There are a few counts of this clone. Its antigen is unknown. Per-base qualities were not stored, and no clone one base away is much larger. The material sequenced was CD4+ T cells sorted from PBMCs after roughly 19-hour stimulation, taken from a patient who received antiretroviral therapy. The cell subset or site label, as the study defines it: CD40L-CD69- CD45RO-high memory CD4 T cells not responding to CMV lysate. Rearrangement joined TRBV28 to TRBJ2-3; a stretch of 8 junction bases matches TRBD2. The clonotype was recovered from an adult man with HIV who was CMV-seropositive. CDR3 loop: CASTLRGGGITDTQYF. The DNA sequence is TGTGCCAGCACCTTACGGGGCGGGGGGATCACAGATACGCAGTATTTT.